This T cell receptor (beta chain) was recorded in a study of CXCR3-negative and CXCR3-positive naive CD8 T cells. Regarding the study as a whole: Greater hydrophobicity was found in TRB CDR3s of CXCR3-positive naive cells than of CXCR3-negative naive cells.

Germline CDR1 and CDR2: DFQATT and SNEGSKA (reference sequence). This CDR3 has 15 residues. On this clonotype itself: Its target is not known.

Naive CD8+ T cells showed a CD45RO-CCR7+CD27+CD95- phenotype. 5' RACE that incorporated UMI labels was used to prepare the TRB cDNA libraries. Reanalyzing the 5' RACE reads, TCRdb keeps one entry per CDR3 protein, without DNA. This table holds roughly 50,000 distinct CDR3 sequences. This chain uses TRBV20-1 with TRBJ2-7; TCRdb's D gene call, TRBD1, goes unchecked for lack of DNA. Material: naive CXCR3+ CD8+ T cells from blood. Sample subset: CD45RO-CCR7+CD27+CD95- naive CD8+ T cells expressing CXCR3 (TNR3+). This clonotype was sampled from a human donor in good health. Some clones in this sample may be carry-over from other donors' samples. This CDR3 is CSARSQGPLPYEQYF.